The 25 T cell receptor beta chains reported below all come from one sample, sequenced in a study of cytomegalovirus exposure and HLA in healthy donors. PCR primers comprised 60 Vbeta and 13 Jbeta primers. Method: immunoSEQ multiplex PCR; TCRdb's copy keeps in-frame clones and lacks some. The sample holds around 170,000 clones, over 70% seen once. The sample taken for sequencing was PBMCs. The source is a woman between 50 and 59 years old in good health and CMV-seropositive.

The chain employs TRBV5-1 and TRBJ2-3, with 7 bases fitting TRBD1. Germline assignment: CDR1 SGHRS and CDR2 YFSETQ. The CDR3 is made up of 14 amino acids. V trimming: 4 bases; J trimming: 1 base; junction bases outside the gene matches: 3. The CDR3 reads CASSPGQGTDTQYF. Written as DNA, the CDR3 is TGCGCCAGCAGCCCTGGACAGGGCACAGATACGCAGTATTTT.

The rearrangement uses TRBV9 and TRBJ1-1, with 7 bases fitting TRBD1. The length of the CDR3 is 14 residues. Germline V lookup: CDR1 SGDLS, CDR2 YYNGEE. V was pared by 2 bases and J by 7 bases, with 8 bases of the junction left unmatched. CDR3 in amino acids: CASSVGQGVREAFF. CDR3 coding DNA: TGTGCCAGCAGCGTTGGGCAGGGGGTCCGTGAAGCTTTCTTT.

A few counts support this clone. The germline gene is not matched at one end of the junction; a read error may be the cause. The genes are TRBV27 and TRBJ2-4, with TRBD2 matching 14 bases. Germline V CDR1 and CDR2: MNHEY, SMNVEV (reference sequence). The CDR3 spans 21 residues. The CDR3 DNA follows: TGTGCCAGCAGTAAGTTTGGGGCCCGGGGACTAGCGGGAGTGGCAGGAAACAGTCAGTACTTC. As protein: CASSKFGARGLAGVAGNSQYF.

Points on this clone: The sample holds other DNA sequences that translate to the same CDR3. CDR3: CASSLGTSGSYEQYF. The CDR3 region has the DNA TGCGCCAGCAGCTTGGGGACTAGCGGATCCTACGAGCAGTACTTC. The rearrangement joins TRBV5-1 to TRBJ2-7, with 10 positions matching TRBD2. J lost 1 base, V lost 0 bases, and 1 base had no gene match. The CDR3 contains 15 residues. Germline CDR1 SGHRS, CDR2 YFSETQ.

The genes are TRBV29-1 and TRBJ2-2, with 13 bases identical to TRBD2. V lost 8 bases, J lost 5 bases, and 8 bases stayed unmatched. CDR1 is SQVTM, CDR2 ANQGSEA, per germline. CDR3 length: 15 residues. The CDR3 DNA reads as TGCAGCTTTGCTGGACTAGCGGGAGCGACCGGGGAGCTGTTTTTT. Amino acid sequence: CSFAGLAGATGELFF.

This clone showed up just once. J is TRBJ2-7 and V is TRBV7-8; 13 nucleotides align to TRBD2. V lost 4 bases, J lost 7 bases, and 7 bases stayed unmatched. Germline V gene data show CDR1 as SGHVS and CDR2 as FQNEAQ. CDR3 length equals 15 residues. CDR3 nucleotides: TGTGCCAGCAGCTCCCCGACTAGCGGGAGGTCGGAGCAGTACTTC. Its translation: CASSSPTSGRSEQYF.

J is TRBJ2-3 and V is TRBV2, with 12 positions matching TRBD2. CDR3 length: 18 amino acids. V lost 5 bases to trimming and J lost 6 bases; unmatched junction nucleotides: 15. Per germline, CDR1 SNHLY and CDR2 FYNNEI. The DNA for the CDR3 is TGTGCCAGCAGTCTTCGACTAGCGGGAGCCTCAGGGTCGGATACGCAGTATTTT. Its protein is CASSLRLAGASGSDTQYF.

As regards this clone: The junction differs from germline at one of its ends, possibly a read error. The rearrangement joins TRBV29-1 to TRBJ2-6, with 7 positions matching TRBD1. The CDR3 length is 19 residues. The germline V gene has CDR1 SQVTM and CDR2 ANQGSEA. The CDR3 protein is CSVEDRVESAVAGANGLTF. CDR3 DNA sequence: TGCAGCGTCGAAGACAGGGTGGAAAGTGCCGTGGCTGGGGCCAACGGCCTGACTTTC. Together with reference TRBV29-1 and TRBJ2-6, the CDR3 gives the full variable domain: SAVISQKPSRDICQRGTSLTIQCQVDSQVTMMFWYRQQPGQSLTLIATANQGSEATYESGFVIDKFPISRPNLTFSTLTVSNMSPEDSSIYLCSVEDRVESAVAGANGLTFGAGSRLTVL.

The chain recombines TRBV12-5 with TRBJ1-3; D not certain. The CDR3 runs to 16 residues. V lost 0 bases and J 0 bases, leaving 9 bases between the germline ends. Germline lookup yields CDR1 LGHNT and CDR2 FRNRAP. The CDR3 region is CASGLVQGSSGNTIYF. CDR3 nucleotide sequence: TGTGCTAGTGGTTTGGTACAAGGGAGCTCTGGAAACACCATATATTTT.

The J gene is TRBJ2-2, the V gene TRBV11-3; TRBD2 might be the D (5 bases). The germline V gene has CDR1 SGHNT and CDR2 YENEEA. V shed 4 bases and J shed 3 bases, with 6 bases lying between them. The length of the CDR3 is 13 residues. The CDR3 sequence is CASSWRDTGELFF. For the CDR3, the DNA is TGTGCCAGCAGCTGGCGGGACACCGGGGAGCTGTTTTTT.

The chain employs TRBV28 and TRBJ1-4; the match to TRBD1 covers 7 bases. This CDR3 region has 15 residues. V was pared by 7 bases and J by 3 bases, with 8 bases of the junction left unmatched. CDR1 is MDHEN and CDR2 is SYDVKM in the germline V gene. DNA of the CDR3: TGTGCCAGCACCCTCGAGGACAGGCCTAATGAAAAACTGTTTTTT. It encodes CASTLEDRPNEKLFF.

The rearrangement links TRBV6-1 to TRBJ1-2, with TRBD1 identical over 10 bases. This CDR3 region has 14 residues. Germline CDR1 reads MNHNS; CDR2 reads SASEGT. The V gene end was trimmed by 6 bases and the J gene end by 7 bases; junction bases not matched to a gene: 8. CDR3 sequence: CASRMTGGEVGYTF. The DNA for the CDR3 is TGTGCCAGCAGGATGACAGGGGGCGAGGTTGGCTACACCTTC.

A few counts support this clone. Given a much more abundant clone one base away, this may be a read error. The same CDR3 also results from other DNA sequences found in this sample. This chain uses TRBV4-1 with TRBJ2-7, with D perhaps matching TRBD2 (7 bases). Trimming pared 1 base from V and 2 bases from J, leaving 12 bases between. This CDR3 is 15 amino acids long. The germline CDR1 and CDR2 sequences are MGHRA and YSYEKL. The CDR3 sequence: CASSQAAGDTYEQYF. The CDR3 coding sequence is TGCGCCAGCAGCCAAGCGGCGGGGGACACCTACGAGCAGTACTTC.

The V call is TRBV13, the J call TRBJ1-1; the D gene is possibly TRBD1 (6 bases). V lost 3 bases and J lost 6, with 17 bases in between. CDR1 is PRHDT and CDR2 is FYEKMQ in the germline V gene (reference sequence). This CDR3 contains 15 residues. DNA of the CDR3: TGTGCCAGCAGCTTCGTGGGGGCGCCTGGCCCTGAAGCTTTCTTT. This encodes CASSFVGAPGPEAFF.

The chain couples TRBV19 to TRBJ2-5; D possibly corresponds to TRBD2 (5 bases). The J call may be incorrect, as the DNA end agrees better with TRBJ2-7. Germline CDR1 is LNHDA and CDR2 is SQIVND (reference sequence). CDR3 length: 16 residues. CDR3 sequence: CASSIGWRAESYEQYF. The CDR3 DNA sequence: TGTGCCAGTAGTATCGGGTGGCGGGCGGAATCCTACGAGCAGTACTTC.

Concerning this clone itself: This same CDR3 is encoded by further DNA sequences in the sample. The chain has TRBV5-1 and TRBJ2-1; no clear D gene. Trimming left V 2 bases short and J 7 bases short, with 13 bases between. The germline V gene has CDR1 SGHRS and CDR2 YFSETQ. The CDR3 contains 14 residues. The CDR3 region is CASSLAAAGNEQFF. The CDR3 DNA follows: TGCGCCAGCAGCTTAGCCGCGGCTGGGAATGAGCAGTTCTTC.

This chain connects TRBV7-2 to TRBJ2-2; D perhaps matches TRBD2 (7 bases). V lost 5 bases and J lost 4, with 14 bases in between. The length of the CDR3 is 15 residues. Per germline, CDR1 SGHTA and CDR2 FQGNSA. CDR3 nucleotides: TGTGCCAGCAGCAGGGGGGGAGGGAGCACCGGGGAGCTGTTTTTT. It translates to CASSRGGGSTGELFF.

The CDR3 DNA reads TGTGCCAGCAGCTCCGGCTCACTAGCGGGGAACAATGAGCAGTTCTTC. As protein: CASSSGSLAGNNEQFF. V usage is TRBV7-9 and J usage is TRBJ2-1; 10 nucleotides match TRBD2. After removal of 4 bases from V and 5 bases from J, the junction contained 8 bases not matched to a gene. Germline V gene data show CDR1 as SEHNR and CDR2 as FQNEAQ (reference sequence). The CDR3 contains 16 residues.

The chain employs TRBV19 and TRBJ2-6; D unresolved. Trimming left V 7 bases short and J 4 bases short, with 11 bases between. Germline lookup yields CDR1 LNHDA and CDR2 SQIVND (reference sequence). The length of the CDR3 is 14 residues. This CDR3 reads CASTTPEGANVLTF. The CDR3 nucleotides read TGTGCCAGTACCACACCTGAAGGGGCCAACGTCCTGACTTTC. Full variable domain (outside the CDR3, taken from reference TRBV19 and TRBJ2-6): DGGITQSPKYLFRKEGQNVTLSCEQNLNHDAMYWYRQDPGQGLRLIYYSQIVNDFQKGDIAEGYSVSREKKESFPLTVTSAQKNPTAFYLCASTTPEGANVLTFGAGSRLTVL.

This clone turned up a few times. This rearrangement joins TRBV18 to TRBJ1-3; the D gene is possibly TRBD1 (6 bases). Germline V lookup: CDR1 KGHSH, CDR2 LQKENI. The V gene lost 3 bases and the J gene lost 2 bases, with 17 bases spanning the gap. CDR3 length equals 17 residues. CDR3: CASSPGSGGTTGNTIYF. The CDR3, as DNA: TGTGCCAGCTCACCGGGATCGGGGGGCACGACTGGAAACACCATATATTTT.

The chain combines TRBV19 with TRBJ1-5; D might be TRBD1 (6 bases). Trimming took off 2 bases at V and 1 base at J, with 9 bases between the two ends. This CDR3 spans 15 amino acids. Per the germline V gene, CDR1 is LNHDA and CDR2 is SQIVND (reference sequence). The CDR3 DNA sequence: TGTGCCAGTAGTATAAAGACAGGCAGCAATCAGCCCCAGCATTTT. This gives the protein CASSIKTGSNQPQHF.

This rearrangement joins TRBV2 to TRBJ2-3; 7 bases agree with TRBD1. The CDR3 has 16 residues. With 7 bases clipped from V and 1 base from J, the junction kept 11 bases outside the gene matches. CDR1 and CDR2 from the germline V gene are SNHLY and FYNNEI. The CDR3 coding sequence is TGTGCCAGCACAAAAGAGGGGGCCGGGGGCACAGATACGCAGTATTTT. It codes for CASTKEGAGGTDTQYF.

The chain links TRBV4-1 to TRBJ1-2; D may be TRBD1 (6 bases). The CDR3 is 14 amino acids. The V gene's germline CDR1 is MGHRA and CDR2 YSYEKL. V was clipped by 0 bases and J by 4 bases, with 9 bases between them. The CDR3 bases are TGCGCCAGCAGCCAAGATCGACAGGTCTATGGCTACACCTTC. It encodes CASSQDRQVYGYTF.

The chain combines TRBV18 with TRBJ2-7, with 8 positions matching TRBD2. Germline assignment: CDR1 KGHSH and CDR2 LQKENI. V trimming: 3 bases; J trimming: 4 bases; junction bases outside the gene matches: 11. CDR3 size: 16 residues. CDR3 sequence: CASSPSGSTSGYEQYF. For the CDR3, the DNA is TGTGCCAGCTCACCCAGCGGGAGCACCTCCGGTTACGAGCAGTACTTC.

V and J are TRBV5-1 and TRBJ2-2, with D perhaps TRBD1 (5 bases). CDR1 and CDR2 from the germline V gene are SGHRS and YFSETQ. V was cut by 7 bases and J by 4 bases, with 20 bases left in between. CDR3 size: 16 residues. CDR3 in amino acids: CASQTSPGPTTGELFF. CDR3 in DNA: TGCGCCAGCCAGACTTCTCCAGGGCCTACCACCGGGGAGCTGTTTTTT.